What follows are 26 T cell receptor beta chains derived from one specimen sequenced in a study of shared clonotypes between healthy human individuals. Profiling relied on immunoSEQ multiplex PCR, and the TCRdb table lists in-frame clones only, not all of them. The sample lists over a million clones; 96% were seen once. Specimen: naive CD4+ T cells sorted from blood. Specified subset: CD45RA+ positively selected. The receptors originated from a man under 40 in good health.

The V gene is TRBV10-3, the J gene TRBJ2-5; D gene ambiguous. Deletions cut 4 bases from V and 7 bases from J, with 7 bases between. Germline-derived CDR1 and CDR2 are ENHRY and SYGVKD. The CDR3 has 11 amino acids. The CDR3 loop reads CAISVLGTQYF. For the CDR3, the DNA is TGTGCCATCAGTGTTCTCGGGACCCAGTACTTC.

The CDR3 spells CASSPRTSGSLNTGELFF. The CDR3 nucleotides are TGTGCCAGCTCACCTCGGACTAGCGGGAGTTTGAACACCGGGGAGCTGTTTTTT. The V gene is TRBV18, the J gene TRBJ2-2, with 13 bases that match TRBD2. Germline assignment: CDR1 KGHSH and CDR2 LQKENI. This CDR3 region has 18 residues. Losses at the gene ends were 3 bases for V and 1 base for J; bases not matched to a gene: 5. Combining the CDR3 with reference TRBV18 and TRBJ2-2 gives the whole variable domain NAGVMQNPRHLVRRRGQEARLRCSPMKGHSHVYWYRQLPEEGLKFMVYLQKENIIDESGMPKERFSAEFPKEGPSILRIQQVVRGDSAAYFCASSPRTSGSLNTGELFFGEGSRLTVL.

This rearrangement joins TRBV19 to TRBJ1-3; D is uncertain. Germline assignment: CDR1 LNHDA and CDR2 SQIVND (reference sequence). The CDR3 runs to 11 residues. This CDR3 is CSRTAGNTIYF. The CDR3 nucleotides read TGTTCACGGACGGCTGGAAACACCATATATTTT.

The rearrangement uses TRBV10-3 and TRBJ2-6; the D gene is possibly TRBD2 (6 bases). The CDR3 consists of 15 residues. Germline CDR1 ENHRY, CDR2 SYGVKD. V shed 11 bases and J shed 0 bases, with 14 bases lying between them. The CDR3 DNA is TGTGCCCTGCGGGGTGGAATCTCTGGGGCCAACGTCCTGACTTTC. As protein: CALRGGISGANVLTF.

The rearrangement links TRBV2 to TRBJ2-1; unclear D gene. Germline V CDR1 and CDR2: SNHLY, FYNNEI. The CDR3 totals 11 residues. V shed 6 bases and J shed 8 bases, with 8 bases lying between them. The DNA of the CDR3 is TGTGCCAGCAGCCAAAACGATGAGCAGTTCTTC. This gives the protein CASSQNDEQFF.

A remark on this clone: Distinct nucleotide sequences in the sample also encode this CDR3. This rearrangement joins TRBV5-1 to TRBJ2-1; 9 nucleotides align to TRBD2. CDR1 and CDR2 from the germline V gene are SGHRS and YFSETQ. The CDR3 length is 13 residues. J was trimmed by 7 bases and V by 1 base; bases with no gene match: 0. The DNA for the CDR3 is TGCGCCAGCAGCTTGACTAGCGGGAATGAGCAGTTCTTC. Amino acids: CASSLTSGNEQFF. The entire variable domain, with the rest obtained from reference TRBV5-1 and TRBJ2-1, is as follows: KAGVTQTPRYLIKTRGQQVTLSCSPISGHRSVSWYQQTPGQGLQFLFEYFSETQRNKGNFPGRFSGRQFSNSRSEMNVSTLELGDSALYLCASSLTSGNEQFFGPGTRLTVL.

This chain links TRBV6-1 with TRBJ2-7; D uncertain. This CDR3 has 13 amino acids. The germline V gene encodes CDR1 MNHNS and CDR2 SASEGT. Between the trimmed V and J ends, which lost 10 bases and 0 bases, there was a span of 13 bases. The CDR3 bases are TGTGCCACCTCGCCCGGGCCCTCCTACGAGCAGTACTTC. Translated, it gives CATSPGPSYEQYF.

V gene TRBV7-8 combines with J gene TRBJ1-5, with D unresolved. Germline CDR1 reads SGHVS; CDR2 reads FQNEAQ. V was pared by 1 base and J by 4 bases, with 11 bases between. CDR3 length equals 15 residues. The CDR3 here is CASSLGSGRNQPQHF. CDR3 nucleotides: TGTGCCAGCAGCTTAGGGAGTGGCCGGAATCAGCCCCAGCATTTT.

The rearrangement uses TRBV2 and TRBJ1-2; tentative D call: TRBD1 (6 bases). Trimming removed 6 bases at V and 2 bases at J, with 16 bases between. The CDR3 totals 15 residues. Germline-derived CDR1 and CDR2 are SNHLY and FYNNEI. This CDR3 reads CASRQVGGQNYGYTF. CDR3 nucleotides: TGTGCCAGCAGGCAGGTCGGGGGGCAGAACTATGGCTACACCTTC.

Comments on this clone: This specimen includes other DNA sequences encoding the same CDR3. The DNA for the CDR3 is TGTGCCAGCAGCTTAGATCGTCGTACGCAGTATTTT. Protein: CASSLDRRTQYF. The gene calls are TRBV7-2 and TRBJ2-3; no clear D gene. Germline CDR1 is SGHTA and CDR2 is FQGNSA. V shed 1 base and J shed 8 bases, with 7 bases lying between them. The CDR3 covers 12 residues.

This sequence joins TRBV11-2 and TRBJ2-5; maybe TRBD1 (5 bases). Deletions cut 5 bases from V and 2 bases from J, with 18 bases between. This CDR3 has 16 residues. The germline V gene has CDR1 SGHAT and CDR2 FQNNGV. CDR3 DNA sequence: TGTGCCAGCAGCCCTAGTCTAGGAAGGGGACAAGAGACCCAGTACTTC. Protein: CASSPSLGRGQETQYF.

This chain links TRBV19 with TRBJ2-2; 7 nucleotides line up with TRBD1. The length of the CDR3 is 16 residues. The V gene end was trimmed by 4 bases and the J gene end by 1 base; junction bases not matched to a gene: 6. Looked up from germline, CDR1 is LNHDA and CDR2 is SQIVND (reference sequence). CDR3 DNA: TGTGCCAGTAGTAGACAGGGTTTAGGGAACACCGGGGAGCTGTTTTTT. Its translation is CASSRQGLGNTGELFF.

This clone was detected once. V usage is TRBV6-1 and J usage is TRBJ1-2; 8 bases are a match to TRBD1. The CDR3 is 14 amino acids. With V trimmed by 7 bases and J by 2 bases, 6 bases remained unmatched. The germline V gene has CDR1 MNHNS and CDR2 SASEGT. The CDR3 region has the DNA TGTGCCAGCAACCCGGGACAGGAAAACTATGGCTACACCTTC. This translates into CASNPGQENYGYTF.

This chain uses TRBV5-1 with TRBJ1-3, with D tentatively TRBD1 (5 bases). V lost 1 base, J lost 4 bases, and 12 bases lay in between. This CDR3 spans 15 amino acids. Germline V gene data show CDR1 as SGHRS and CDR2 as YFSETQ. The CDR3 sequence is CASSLSVGGGNTIYF. CDR3 bases: TGCGCCAGCAGCTTGTCTGTGGGGGGAGGAAACACCATATATTTT.

This clone was counted a single time. The chain links TRBV6-4 to TRBJ2-3, with 10 bases lining up with TRBD1. This CDR3 is built from 15 residues. V lost 6 bases to trimming and J lost 2 bases; unmatched junction nucleotides: 5. Germline V gene data show CDR1 as MRHNA and CDR2 as SNTAGT. CDR3 bases: TGTGCCAGCAGCCCGGGACAGGGGTTCACAGATACGCAGTATTTT. This codes for CASSPGQGFTDTQYF.

This chain uses TRBV21-1 with TRBJ1-1. TRBV21-1 is shown as a pseudogene. The CDR3 length is 16 residues. CDR3 amino acids: CASSKVGGNMNTEAFF. The DNA for the CDR3 is TGTGCCAGCAGCAAAGTGGGGGGCAATATGAACACTGAAGCTTTCTTT.

The genes are TRBV7-7 and TRBJ2-5; 13 nucleotides line up with TRBD2. The CDR3 extends over 16 amino acids. Trimming removed 2 bases from V and 3 bases from J; junction bases left unmatched: 3. From germline, CDR1 is SSHAT and CDR2 FNYEAQ (reference sequence). CDR3 DNA sequence: TGTGCCAGCAGCTTACTACTAGCGGGAGGGGAAGAGACCCAGTACTTC. Amino acids: CASSLLLAGGEETQYF.

This chain uses TRBV28 with TRBJ1-5; D ambiguous. Germline V gene data show CDR1 as MDHEN and CDR2 as SYDVKM. V was pared by 6 bases and J by 0 bases, with 12 bases between. This CDR3 is built from 15 residues. The CDR3 spells CASRDGLYSNQPQHF. DNA for the CDR3: TGTGCCAGCAGGGACGGATTGTATAGCAATCAGCCCCAGCATTTT.

The rearrangement uses TRBV18 and TRBJ2-7; 9 positions agree with TRBD1. Germline V gives CDR1 KGHSH, CDR2 LQKENI. V lost 3 bases, J lost 3 bases, and 6 bases stayed unmatched. The CDR3 totals 15 residues. The CDR3 spells CASSPVTGGYYEQYF. In nucleotides, the CDR3 is TGTGCCAGCTCACCGGTGACAGGGGGGTACTACGAGCAGTACTTC.

The genes are TRBV19 and TRBJ2-1; 9 bases match TRBD2. Germline trimming cut 6 bases from V and 5 bases from J; bases unmatched to any gene: 14. The germline V gene encodes CDR1 LNHDA and CDR2 SQIVND (reference sequence). The CDR3 has 17 amino acids. CDR3 bases: TGTGCCAGTAGCCTCCGAGTCGCGGGAGGGATCCACAATGAGCAGTTCTTC. This codes for CASSLRVAGGIHNEQFF.

Remarks on this clone: This sample also contains other DNA sequences that code for the same CDR3. J is TRBJ2-2 and V is TRBV5-1; the match to TRBD2 covers 9 bases. The CDR3 is made up of 15 amino acids. Germline V gene lookup returns CDR1 SGHRS and CDR2 YFSETQ. V dropped 1 base and J dropped 6; count of bases not matched to a gene: 4. CDR3 DNA: TGCGCCAGCAGCTTGAGTAGCGGGAGAGCCGGGGAGCTGTTTTTT. Its protein is CASSLSSGRAGELFF. The full variable domain, with the rest looked up from reference TRBV5-1 and TRBJ2-2, is KAGVTQTPRYLIKTRGQQVTLSCSPISGHRSVSWYQQTPGQGLQFLFEYFSETQRNKGNFPGRFSGRQFSNSRSEMNVSTLELGDSALYLCASSLSSGRAGELFFGEGSRLTVL.

V gene TRBV5-1 combines with J gene TRBJ1-5, with 7 bases identical to TRBD1. The CDR3 is made up of 16 amino acids. V trimming: 0 bases; J trimming: 2 bases; junction bases outside the gene matches: 5. Germline V gene data show CDR1 as SGHRS and CDR2 as YFSETQ. The CDR3 DNA reads TGCGCCAGCAGCTTGGGGGACAGAAAAGGCAATCAGCCCCAGCATTTT. As protein: CASSLGDRKGNQPQHF.

Comment on this clone: Other DNA sequences in the sample encode the same CDR3. The V call is TRBV19, the J call TRBJ2-3, with D possibly called TRBD1 or TRBD2 (6 bases each). Trimming removed 1 base at V and 3 bases at J, with 8 bases between. The V gene's germline CDR1 is LNHDA and CDR2 SQIVND (reference sequence). The CDR3 contains 14 residues. The CDR3 sequence: CASSIGGGTDTQYF. The CDR3 nucleotides are TGTGCCAGTAGTATAGGAGGGGGGACAGATACGCAGTATTTT.

This chain joins TRBV7-2 and TRBJ1-5; D unclear. The germline V and J ends were trimmed by 0 bases and 9 bases, with 12 bases remaining between them. This CDR3 spans 14 amino acids. Germline V gene sequence: CDR1 SGHTA, CDR2 FQGNSA. CDR3 protein: CASSLAGLGPPQHF. In nucleotides, the CDR3 is TGTGCCAGCAGCTTAGCAGGACTTGGCCCGCCCCAGCATTTT. Combining the CDR3 with reference TRBV7-2 and TRBJ1-5 gives the whole variable domain GAGVSQSPSNKVTEKGKDVELRCDPISGHTALYWYRQSLGQGLEFLIYFQGNSAPDKSGLPSDRFSAERTGGSVSTLTIQRTQQEDSAVYLCASSLAGLGPPQHFGDGTRLSIL.

The sample holds one count of this clone. A read error may produce the germline difference seen at one junction end. The chain is built from TRBV20-1 and TRBJ2-1; 13 bases are shared with TRBD2. Looked up from germline, CDR1 is DFQATT and CDR2 is SNEGSKA (reference sequence). The CDR3 contains 10 residues. DNA for the CDR3: TGCAGTCTCGGACTAGCGGGAGTGATCTTC. Protein product: CSLGLAGVIF.

The V and J genes are TRBV9 and TRBJ2-4; 10 positions agree with TRBD1. Germline V CDR1 and CDR2: SGDLS, YYNGEE. The V gene end was trimmed by 2 bases and the J gene end by 9 bases; junction bases not matched to a gene: 8. This CDR3 comprises 15 residues. The CDR3 region is CASSVDGTGVPIQYF. The CDR3, as DNA: TGTGCCAGCAGCGTCGACGGGACAGGGGTTCCCATTCAGTACTTC.